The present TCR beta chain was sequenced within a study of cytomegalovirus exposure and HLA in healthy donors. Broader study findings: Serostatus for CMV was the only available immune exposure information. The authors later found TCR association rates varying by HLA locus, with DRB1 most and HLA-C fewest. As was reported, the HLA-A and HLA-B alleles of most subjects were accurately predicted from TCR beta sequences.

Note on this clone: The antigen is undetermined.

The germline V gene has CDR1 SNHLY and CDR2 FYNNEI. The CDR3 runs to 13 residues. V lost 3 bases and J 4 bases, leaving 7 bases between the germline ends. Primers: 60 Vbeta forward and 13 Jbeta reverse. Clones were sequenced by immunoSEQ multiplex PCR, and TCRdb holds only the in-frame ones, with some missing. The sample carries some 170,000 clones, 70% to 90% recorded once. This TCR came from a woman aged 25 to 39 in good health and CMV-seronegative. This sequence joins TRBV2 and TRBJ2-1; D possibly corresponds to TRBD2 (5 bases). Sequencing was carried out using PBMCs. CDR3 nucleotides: TGTGCCAGCAGTGATTGGACTTACAATGAGCAGTTCTTC. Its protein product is CASSDWTYNEQFF.